This TCR beta chain was sequenced in a study of monozygotic twins with inflammatory bowel disease. Reprocessing the 5' RACE reads, TCRdb reports a single entry for every CDR3 protein and omits DNA. Across around 380,000 distinct CDR3 sequences, the top ten clones capture 2% to 3% of the sample. Sequences were obtained from blood. The TCR sequence derives from a human donor with ulcerative colitis or Crohn's disease, or a healthy co-twin of an affected twin (not recorded which).

The CDR3 loop is CASQPGTANEKLFF. This chain links TRBV3-1 with TRBJ1-4; TCRdb returns TRBD1, unconfirmable since there is no DNA. The CDR3 sequence is 14 residues long. CDR1 is LGHDT, CDR2 YNNKEL, per germline (reference sequence).